This T cell receptor beta chain was captured by sequencing in a study of beta chain features in type 1 diabetes. Of the isolated RNA, all was reverse transcribed, and so the sequenced material was expressed TCRB transcripts. TCRdb keeps only in-frame clones here, not all; method: immunoSEQ multiplex PCR. The table has a few hundred thousand clones, approximately 12% seen once. V shed 2 bases and J 2 bases; nucleotides not matched to a gene: 6. The CDR3 is 15 amino acids. Germline V gene sequence: CDR1 GTSNPN, CDR2 SVGIG (reference sequence). General study results and limits: TCRB CDR3 length was moderately but significantly reduced in all four CD4+ subsets of Type 1 diabetes patients.

As concerns this clone: The antigen is not known.

This clonotype was obtained from a woman aged 18 to 35 with type 1 diabetes. The chain uses TRBV30 and TRBJ2-1, with 7 bases identical to TRBD2. The sample consisted of naive CD4+ T cells from blood. The DNA of the CDR3 is TGTGCCTGGAGTCCCCGGGAGGCAGCCTACAATGAGCAGTTCTTC. Amino acid sequence: CAWSPREAAYNEQFF.